These T cell receptor beta chains were read from a single sample in a study of cytomegalovirus exposure and HLA in healthy donors. The table came from immunoSEQ multiplex PCR; TCRdb's copy has only in-frame clones and leaves some out. The table includes some 110,000 clones, more than 60% detected once. Sequencing was carried out using PBMCs. The receptors come from a man between 18 and 29 years old in good health and CMV-seronegative. Both conserved end residues are part of each CDR3. A D gene is named only where the DNA matches it firmly. Some rows mark clone size as missing; the rest say once, few, many or name a class of expanded clone.

-	TRBV10-3	TRBJ2-5	14	TRBD2	CAISIAGGPETQYF	TGTGCCATCAGTATAGCGGGGGGGCCGGAGACCCAGTACTTC
-	TRBV6-1	TRBJ2-5	16	TRBD2	CASSEGLAGHGETQYF	TGTGCCAGCAGTGAAGGCCTAGCGGGGCACGGAGAGACCCAGTACTTC
-	TRBV7-8	TRBJ2-7	18	-	CASSPTGSTRYRDYEQYF	TGTGCCAGCAGCCCCACCGGCTCCACACGATACAGGGACTACGAGCAGTACTTC
once	TRBV28	TRBJ2-3	19	TRBD2	CASSRSSGRSGAYGDTQYF	TGTGCCAGCAGTCGATCCAGCGGGAGGTCAGGAGCGTATGGGGATACGCAGTATTTT
-	TRBV7-6	TRBJ2-2	15	-	CASSFMVGKTGELFF	TGTGCCAGCAGCTTTATGGTCGGTAAAACCGGGGAGCTGTTTTTT
-	TRBV11-2	TRBJ2-3	15	TRBD1	CASSLVGGSSDTQYF	TGTGCCAGCAGCTTAGTAGGGGGCTCCTCAGATACGCAGTATTTT
-	TRBV5-4	TRBJ2-7	14	TRBD1	CASSTRDRVGEQYF	TGTGCCAGCAGTACGCGGGACAGGGTTGGCGAGCAGTACTTC
few	TRBV6-1	TRBJ1-1	13	-	CASSEGAQTEAFF	TGTGCCAGCAGTGAGGGGGCTCAGACTGAAGCTTTCTTT
-	TRBV30	TRBJ1-6	15	-	CAWSAHRAYNSPLHF	TGTGCCTGGAGTGCTCACAGGGCCTATAATTCACCCCTCCACTTT
-	TRBV7-2	TRBJ2-5	15	TRBD1	CASSPSPTGGETQYF	TGTGCCAGCAGCCCCTCCCCGACAGGGGGAGAGACCCAGTACTTC
-	TRBV7-9	TRBJ2-1	16	TRBD2	CASSLGSGTSGNEQFF	TGTGCCAGCAGCTTAGGCTCCGGGACTAGCGGAAATGAGCAGTTCTTC
-	TRBV7-2	TRBJ2-3	15	-	CASSFWAGALDTQYF	TGTGCCAGCAGCTTTTGGGCGGGGGCTCTGGATACGCAGTATTTT
few	TRBV20-1	TRBJ1-1	11	-	CSAKRGTEAFF	TGCAGTGCTAAAAGGGGGACTGAAGCTTTCTTT
-	TRBV28	TRBJ2-7	10	-	CASSHYEQYF	TGTGCCAGCAGCCACTACGAGCAGTACTTC
once	TRBV5-1	TRBJ2-3	13	-	CASGTGNTDTQYF	TGCGCCAGCGGAACAGGGAACACAGATACGCAGTATTTT
-	TRBV19	TRBJ1-5	19	TRBD1	CASSGPDRGLLPSNQPQHF	TGTGCCAGTAGTGGGCCCGACAGGGGCCTTCTTCCTAGCAATCAGCCCCAGCATTTT
-	TRBV5-4	TRBJ2-1	13	TRBD1	CACLDRGVNEQFF	TGTGCCTGCCTGGACAGGGGCGTTAATGAGCAGTTCTTC
-	TRBV6-6	TRBJ2-1	16	-	CASSYGLPSSYNEQFF	TGTGCCAGCAGTTACGGACTGCCCAGCTCCTACAATGAGCAGTTCTTC
once	TRBV7-9	TRBJ2-3	13	-	CASSLRALDTQYF	TGTGCCAGCAGCTTGAGGGCATTAGATACGCAGTATTTT
-	TRBV2	TRBJ1-1	13	-	CASSIDTNTEAFF	TGTGCCAGCAGTATTGACACGAACACTGAAGCTTTCTTT
-	TRBV10-1	TRBJ1-1	15	-	CASGRVGGLDTEAFF	TGCGCCAGCGGGCGGGTTGGTGGTTTGGACACTGAAGCTTTCTTT
-	TRBV30	TRBJ1-1	13	-	CAWSGRLLREAFF	TGTGCCTGGAGTGGGAGACTCCTGCGTGAAGCTTTCTTT
few	TRBV29-1	TRBJ1-2	12	TRBD1	CSVQDRGHGYTF	TGCAGCGTCCAGGACAGGGGGCATGGCTACACCTTC
-	TRBV2	TRBJ1-4	13	-	CASSESGNEKLFF	TGTGCCAGCAGTGAAAGCGGTAATGAAAAACTGTTTTTT
-	TRBV25-1	TRBJ2-2	16	-	CASSRAVGAYTGELFF	TGTGCCAGCAGTAGGGCCGTGGGGGCCTACACCGGGGAGCTGTTTTTT
-	TRBV4-2	TRBJ1-1	13	TRBD1	CASSQDQGAEAFF	TGTGCCAGCAGCCAAGATCAGGGGGCTGAAGCTTTCTTT
-	TRBV6-6	TRBJ2-5	11	-	CASSIRETQYF	TGTGCCAGCAGTATTCGAGAGACCCAGTACTTC
few	TRBV29-1	TRBJ2-7	11	TRBD2	CSVAGGGEQYF	TGCAGCGTTGCTGGGGGGGGCGAGCAGTACTTC
-	TRBV5-1	TRBJ1-4	16	-	CASSLARAGRNEKLFF	TGCGCCAGCAGCTTGGCCAGGGCAGGACGGAATGAAAAACTGTTTTTT
-	TRBV14	TRBJ2-5	11	-	CASSHAETQYF	TGTGCCAGCAGCCACGCGGAGACCCAGTACTTC
few	TRBV28	TRBJ1-1	14	TRBD1	CAVQDRGKNTEAFF	TGTGCCGTACAGGACAGGGGGAAGAACACTGAAGCTTTCTTT
few	TRBV19	TRBJ2-4	16	-	CASSIVLGSGKNIQYF	TGTGCCAGTAGTATAGTCCTGGGGAGTGGCAAAAACATTCAGTACTTC
few	TRBV9	TRBJ2-1	15	TRBD2	CASSAFSGRADEQFF	TGTGCCAGCAGCGCCTTTAGCGGGAGGGCCGATGAGCAGTTCTTC
-	TRBV7-6	TRBJ2-2	16	TRBD2	CASSFGGLAVTGELFF	TGTGCCAGCAGCTTTGGGGGACTAGCGGTAACCGGGGAGCTGTTTTTT
few	TRBV5-6	TRBJ1-4	14	-	CASSLAGTNEKLFF	TGTGCCAGCAGCCTAGCTGGTACTAATGAAAAACTGTTTTTT
few	TRBV5-1	TRBJ1-1	15	TRBD1	CASRPLTGDNTEAFF	TGCGCCAGCCGCCCTCTGACAGGGGACAACACTGAAGCTTTCTTT
few	TRBV2	TRBJ1-1	14	-	CASRDGVGNTEAFF	TGTGCCAGCAGGGACGGGGTTGGAAACACTGAAGCTTTCTTT
-	TRBV5-6	TRBJ1-1	14	-	CASRQGGGVTEAFF	TGTGCCAGCAGGCAAGGGGGAGGGGTCACTGAAGCTTTCTTT
-	TRBV15	TRBJ2-3	15	TRBD1	CATSGQGRLGDTQYF	TGTGCCACCAGCGGACAGGGGCGTCTGGGGGATACGCAGTATTTT
-	TRBV5-1	TRBJ1-1	13	-	CASSLEGFSEAFF	TGCGCCAGCAGCTTGGAGGGGTTCTCTGAAGCTTTCTTT
-	TRBV10-2	TRBJ1-1	13	-	CATATVLNTEAFF	TGCGCCACCGCGACAGTCTTGAACACTGAAGCTTTCTTT
-	TRBV6-4	TRBJ2-3	14	-	CASSDSLGTDTQYF	TGTGCCAGCAGTGACTCCCTAGGCACAGATACGCAGTATTTT
few	TRBV28	TRBJ2-7	12	-	CASSAHQSEQYF	TGTGCCAGCAGCGCACATCAGTCCGAGCAGTACTTC
-	TRBV9	TRBJ2-1	19	TRBD2	CASSVGATGGGGSYNEQFF	TGTGCCAGCAGCGTAGGGGCGACTGGCGGGGGGGGATCATACAATGAGCAGTTCTTC
-	TRBV18	TRBJ1-1	15	TRBD1	CASSPLNRGVTEAFF	TGTGCCAGCTCACCACTTAACAGGGGAGTCACTGAAGCTTTCTTT
-	TRBV19	TRBJ1-1	15	-	CASSIVGVWGTEAFF	TGTGCCAGTAGTATAGTAGGGGTGTGGGGCACTGAAGCTTTCTTT
few	TRBV25-1	TRBJ2-5	13	-	CASSDGGLETQYF	TGTGCCAGCAGTGATGGGGGGTTAGAGACCCAGTACTTC
-	TRBV5-1	TRBJ2-4	13	-	CASSSRTVNIQYF	TGCGCCAGCAGCTCTCGGACAGTAAACATTCAGTACTTC
-	TRBV5-4	TRBJ1-4	17	-	CASSSRRQPGTNEKLFF	TGTGCCAGCAGCTCGAGACGGCAGCCGGGAACTAATGAAAAACTGTTTTTT
-	TRBV7-9	TRBJ1-5	15	TRBD1	CASSLDGTALQPQHF	TGTGCCAGCAGCCTGGATGGGACAGCCCTTCAGCCCCAGCATTTT
-	TRBV30	TRBJ1-2	13	TRBD1	CAWSVQGWDGYTF	TGTGCCTGGAGTGTACAGGGGTGGGATGGCTACACCTTC
-	TRBV28	TRBJ1-4	16	-	CASSSTLSGVREKLFF	TGTGCCAGCAGCTCGACCCTATCGGGGGTAAGAGAAAAACTGTTTTTT
-	TRBV30	TRBJ1-3	14	-	CAWSVGQGLNTIYF	TGTGCCTGGAGTGTGGGTCAGGGCCTAAACACCATATATTTT
-	TRBV19	TRBJ1-1	15	TRBD1	CASSISDRGLVAAFF	TGTGCCAGTAGTATCTCCGACAGGGGGCTAGTAGCAGCTTTCTTT
few	TRBV19	TRBJ1-5	16	-	CASSKTRVRVDQPQHF	TGTGCCAGTAGCAAAACCAGGGTTCGCGTTGATCAGCCCCAGCATTTT